These T cell receptor beta chains were read from a single sample in a study of cytomegalovirus exposure and HLA in healthy donors. Using immunoSEQ multiplex PCR, the repertoire was profiled, and TCRdb retains in-frame clones only, with some absent. The sample lists 150,000 to 200,000 clones; around 78% were seen once. Sequenced input: PBMCs. These receptor sequences come from a woman in her twenties or thirties in good health and CMV-seropositive. Both conserved end residues are trimmed from each CDR3. A D gene is named only where the DNA matches it firmly.

j_gene,v_gene,d_gene,CDR3aa
TRBJ2-1,TRBV4-1,-,ASSQVNGELGEQF
TRBJ1-1,TRBV23-1,-,ASSQVTEKAF
TRBJ1-2,TRBV6-5,TRBD1,ASSPGQGHYGYT
TRBJ1-5,TRBV4-3,TRBD1,ASSQDGTGSQPQH
TRBJ1-1,TRBV10-1,-,ASSSSLNTEAF
TRBJ2-7,TRBV5-6,TRBD1,ASSYYDRVHEQY
TRBJ2-3,TRBV28,-,ASSLSLARTDTQY
TRBJ1-1,TRBV9,-,ASSGGNLNTEAF
TRBJ1-5,TRBV15,-,ATTLAGNSAQH
TRBJ2-3,TRBV28,TRBD2,ASSPPSSGGNTDTQY
TRBJ1-2,TRBV7-2,TRBD1,ASSLRKGTVLL
TRBJ2-7,TRBV23-1,TRBD1,ASSQSPLTGNEQY
TRBJ2-7,TRBV7-2,TRBD2,ASSLREGREQY
TRBJ2-7,TRBV6-5,TRBD1,ASSYSRDRSPYEQY
TRBJ2-3,TRBV5-1,TRBD2,ASSLLAGGTDTQY
TRBJ2-2,TRBV9,-,ASSVFHNTGELF
TRBJ2-7,TRBV27,TRBD1,ASSASTGELIYEQY
TRBJ2-6,TRBV5-6,TRBD1,ASSGYRGSGANVLT
TRBJ1-5,TRBV10-3,-,AISERGGNQPQH
TRBJ1-1,TRBV4-3,TRBD1,ASSPGQANTEAF
TRBJ1-1,TRBV2,TRBD1,ATGTEMNTEAF
TRBJ1-1,TRBV7-9,-,ASSRQVNTEAF
TRBJ1-1,TRBV7-9,-,ASSLGARNTEAF
TRBJ1-1,TRBV27,TRBD1,ASSDGQGAGEAF
TRBJ2-1,TRBV28,TRBD2,ASSSPNGGANEQF
-,TRBV2,TRBD1,ASSELGQGNSEQY
TRBJ1-2,TRBV9,TRBD1,ASSLTGQGMGGGYT
TRBJ2-1,TRBV29-1,TRBD2,SVEVPLAGGLDEQF
TRBJ1-1,TRBV19,-,ASSLRATGNTEAF
TRBJ2-3,TRBV6-1,TRBD2,ASSLQGGRTDTQY
TRBJ1-6,TRBV27,TRBD1,ASSPRQGAISPLH
TRBJ1-1,TRBV10-3,-,ASSPGGNTEAF
TRBJ1-1,TRBV27,TRBD1,ASGRGTGYTEAF
TRBJ2-3,TRBV4-1,-,ASSQVLASTDTQY
TRBJ1-5,TRBV2,-,ASSGGGDGNQPQH
TRBJ2-1,TRBV6-1,TRBD2,ASSESSGRWQNEQF
TRBJ2-7,TRBV5-6,TRBD2,ASSDSGLAARSYEQY
TRBJ1-2,TRBV20-1,-,SVGLGYT
TRBJ2-7,TRBV11-3,-,ASSPTGQGREQY
TRBJ2-2,TRBV6-5,-,ASSYAGSNTGELF
TRBJ1-1,TRBV7-9,-,ASSPQGIEAF
TRBJ1-3,TRBV10-2,TRBD1,ASSPQGASGNTIY
TRBJ1-2,TRBV5-1,TRBD1,ASSLGGQGYEGYT
TRBJ2-1,TRBV27,TRBD1,ASSLSLRGHRYNEQF
TRBJ1-4,TRBV10-3,-,AILANEELF
TRBJ1-1,TRBV6-6,-,ASSPRQYRDTEAF
TRBJ1-5,TRBV19,-,ASSITGREIQPQH
TRBJ2-7,TRBV2,-,ATKTGKTYEQY
TRBJ2-5,TRBV7-6,-,ASSLAFREETQY
TRBJ2-7,TRBV4-3,TRBD2,ASSQDSGLAGGNIYEQY
TRBJ2-5,TRBV7-9,TRBD2,ASSPSGVGETQY
TRBJ1-5,TRBV19,TRBD1,ASSEATGYNQPQH
TRBJ2-1,TRBV4-1,-,ASSQDRGDEQF
TRBJ1-2,TRBV6-1,-,ASSDGQGYGYT
TRBJ2-1,TRBV10-3,TRBD2,AISPGLAANEQF